The clone carrying this TCR beta chain was found many times. These data are taken from a study of response to subunit inactivated influenza vaccine. Via MiXCR, TCRdb re-called the RT-PCR reads, giving one row per CDR3 protein. The sample lists roughly 550,000 distinct CDR3 sequences, approximately 24% occurring once. This CDR3 region has 15 residues. The ends were cut back, 2 bases at V and 6 bases at J, with 13 bases in the middle. Germline-derived CDR1 and CDR2 are MDHEN and SYDVKM. The data also belong to a second study, concerning T cells expressing NK-cell markers. From that paper: In generating TCR beta cDNA, 5'RACE template switching with UMIs was used. A range of about 1.0-8% of CD8+ T cells consisted of dominant NKG2C+ clonotypes in six donors.

This TCR was recovered from a man aged 50 or older who received an inactivated influenza vaccine. V and J are TRBV28 and TRBJ2-2; tentatively, D is TRBD2 (7 bases). Sequences were derived from CD4+ T cells sorted from PBMCs, sampled 12 days after vaccination. CDR3 protein: CASSLTGGAAGELFF. The CDR3 DNA reads as TGTGCCAGCAGTTTAACGGGGGGCGCGGCCGGGGAGCTGTTTTTT. The entire variable domain, with the rest obtained from reference TRBV28 and TRBJ2-2, is as follows: DVKVTQSSRYLVKRTGEKVFLECVQDMDHENMFWYRQDPGLGLRLIYFSYDVKMKEKGDIPEGYSVSREKKERFSLILESASTNQTSMYLCASSLTGGAAGELFFGEGSRLTVL.